These 29 T cell receptor beta chains were all obtained from the same sample, sequenced in a study of T cells after yellow fever vaccination. TCRdb recomputed calls from the 5' RACE reads with MiXCR, one row per CDR3 protein. The repertoire holds fewer than 450,000 distinct CDR3 sequences, with 4% as singletons. The material was PBMCs, obtained 5 days after the yellow fever booster vaccination. The receptor set was obtained from a man younger than 35 who received the YFV17D yellow fever vaccine.

This clonotype was detected ten times or more. The chain employs TRBV5-1 and TRBJ2-1; 8 bases match TRBD2. This CDR3 is built from 16 residues. Trimming removed 4 bases from V and 8 bases from J; junction bases left unmatched: 14. The germline V gene encodes CDR1 SGHRS and CDR2 YFSETQ. The CDR3 sequence: CASSRRLERGLDEQFF. The CDR3 DNA sequence: TGCGCCAGCAGCCGACGACTAGAGCGGGGGTTGGATGAGCAGTTCTTC.

This clonotype was detected a few times. The rearrangement uses TRBV15 and TRBJ1-1; 8 nucleotides line up with TRBD1. This CDR3 spans 14 amino acids. CDR1 is LNHNV and CDR2 is YYDKDF in the germline V gene (reference sequence). The V segment lost 7 bases and the J segment 4 bases; nucleotides outside the gene matches: 8. This chain's CDR3 is CATTTGVEITEAFF. The CDR3 nucleotides are TGTGCCACCACGACAGGGGTGGAGATCACTGAAGCTTTCTTT.

The sample holds a few counts of this clonotype. V is TRBV5-6 and J is TRBJ1-3; D might be TRBD1 (5 bases). Trimming stripped 4 bases from V and 0 bases from J, with 23 bases between. This CDR3 spans 19 amino acids. Germline loops: CDR1 SGHDT, CDR2 YYEEEE. The CDR3 loop reads CASSTVVGGDANSGNTIYF. In DNA form, the CDR3 reads TGTGCCAGCAGCACCGTGGTTGGGGGGGACGCCAACTCTGGAAACACCATATATTTT.

This clonotype occurred many times. This rearrangement joins TRBV12-3 or TRBV12-4 to TRBJ2-2, with 8 bases fitting TRBD1. The V and J ends lost 6 bases and 3 bases, in that order; junction bases with no gene match: 3. The CDR3 sequence is 14 residues long. The chain's CDR3 is CASRGQEDTGELFF. Here the CDR3 DNA reads TGTGCCAGCAGGGGACAGGAGGACACCGGGGAGCTGTTTTTT.

CDR3 sequence reads: CASTRGQGYHEQYF. CDR3 nucleotide sequence: TGTGCCAGCACCCGAGGACAGGGATACCACGAGCAGTACTTC. The genes are TRBV6-1 and TRBJ2-7; TRBD1 matches 8 bases. V was clipped by 7 bases and J by 5 bases; unmatched bases: 10. Per the germline V gene, CDR1 is MNHNS and CDR2 is SASEGT. This CDR3 is 14 amino acids long.

This clonotype occurred a few times. The CDR3 spells CASSNQGARGYTF. In DNA, the CDR3 is TGTGCCAGCAGCAATCAGGGGGCGCGGGGCTACACCTTC. The chain links TRBV28 to TRBJ1-2; 8 bases fit TRBD1. The CDR3 has 13 amino acids. Germline assignment: CDR1 MDHEN and CDR2 SYDVKM. Trimming at V came to 6 bases and at J to 8 bases, leaving 8 bases not matched to a gene.

This clonotype was seen more than once but under ten times. This chain connects TRBV7-2 to TRBJ2-2; tentatively, D is TRBD1 (5 bases). With 5 bases removed from V and 3 bases from J, the gap between germline ends came to 10 bases. Germline V CDR1 and CDR2: SGHTA, FQGNSA. This CDR3 has 14 residues. DNA of the CDR3: TGTGCCAGCAGCGACCGACAGTACACCGGGGAGCTGTTTTTT. It yields the protein CASSDRQYTGELFF. The full variable domain, with the rest looked up from reference TRBV7-2 and TRBJ2-2, is GAGVSQSPSNKVTEKGKDVELRCDPISGHTALYWYRQSLGQGLEFLIYFQGNSAPDKSGLPSDRFSAERTGGSVSTLTIQRTQQEDSAVYLCASSDRQYTGELFFGEGSRLTVL.

This clonotype was observed a few times. Here the CDR3 reads CSAGRDRGWNEQFF. CDR3 coding DNA: TGCAGTGCTGGCCGGGACAGGGGGTGGAATGAGCAGTTCTTC. The gene calls are TRBV20-1 and TRBJ2-1, with 11 bases fitting TRBD1. With 5 bases clipped from V and 7 bases from J, the junction kept 7 bases outside the gene matches. CDR1 and CDR2 (germline): DFQATT, SNEGSKA (reference sequence). This CDR3 comprises 14 residues.

This clonotype was counted between two and nine times. CDR3 sequence (DNA): TGTGCCAGCAGCTTAGGGACTGTTGAGCAGTTCTTC. Its translation is CASSLGTVEQFF. This chain links TRBV7-2 with TRBJ2-1; perhaps TRBD2 as D (5 bases). Trimming left V 1 base short and J 9 bases short, with 7 bases between. This CDR3 contains 12 residues. Germline lookup yields CDR1 SGHTA and CDR2 FQGNSA.

The CDR3 region has the DNA TGTGCCAGCAGTTCTCCCTCCTACGAGCAGTACGTC. Its translation is CASSSPSYEQYV. The chain combines TRBV6-2 or TRBV6-3 with TRBJ2-7; no firm D call. Germline CDR1 is MNHEY and CDR2 is SVGEGT. With 4 bases removed from V and 0 bases from J, the gap between germline ends came to 4 bases. CDR3 size: 12 residues.

DNA of the CDR3: TGCGCCAGCAGCCAAGAGGGACTAGCGGGGGGTCAGTACTTC. This encodes CASSQEGLAGGQYF. J is TRBJ2-7 and V is TRBV4-3; 15 nucleotides match TRBD2. Per the germline V gene, CDR1 is LGHNA and CDR2 is YSLEER. There are 14 residues in the CDR3. J was trimmed by 10 bases and V by 0 bases; bases with no gene match: 1.

This clonotype was seen a few times. This chain uses TRBV5-6 with TRBJ2-7, with 9 nucleotides matching TRBD1. This CDR3 has 15 amino acids. Trimming took 3 bases from V and 5 from J; bases not matched to a gene: 9. CDR1 and CDR2 (germline): SGHDT, YYEEEE. CDR3 region: CASSWGGQGDNEQYV. The CDR3 region has the DNA TGTGCCAGCAGCTGGGGGGGACAGGGCGACAACGAGCAGTACGTC.

The CDR3 DNA is TGTGCCAGCAGCTTCACAGGTTTACTTAACTATGGCTACACCTTC. This codes for CASSFTGLLNYGYTF. The chain links TRBV7-2 to TRBJ1-2; perhaps TRBD1 as D (5 bases). Germline CDR1 reads SGHTA; CDR2 reads FQGNSA. The V and J ends lost 3 bases and 1 base respectively, with 12 bases between them. This CDR3 spans 15 amino acids.

The table lists this clonotype with many counts. CDR3 DNA sequence: TGTGCCAGCAGCTTCAGGGTTTCGGGTCCTGAGCAGTTCTTC. As protein: CASSFRVSGPEQFF. The rearrangement joins TRBV7-2 to TRBJ2-1; TRBD1 might be the D (5 bases). V gave up 3 bases and J gave up 9 bases, with 15 bases separating them. Looked up from germline, CDR1 is SGHTA and CDR2 is FQGNSA. This CDR3 spans 14 amino acids. The whole variable domain, filled in from reference TRBV7-2 and TRBJ2-1, reads GAGVSQSPSNKVTEKGKDVELRCDPISGHTALYWYRQSLGQGLEFLIYFQGNSAPDKSGLPSDRFSAERTGGSVSTLTIQRTQQEDSAVYLCASSFRVSGPEQFFGPGTRLTVL.

This clonotype has at least ten counts. The V and J genes are TRBV28 and TRBJ1-5; D may be TRBD1 (5 bases). The CDR3 totals 12 residues. Germline loops: CDR1 MDHEN, CDR2 SYDVKM. Trimming took off 11 bases at V and 9 bases at J, with 17 bases between the two ends. The CDR3 here is CAGGWGRVPQHF. CDR3 bases: TGTGCCGGTGGTTGGGGACGGGTGCCCCAGCATTTT.

The chain recombines TRBV7-2 with TRBJ2-1; D not certain. Trimming removed 0 bases at V and 0 bases at J, with 9 bases between. Looked up from germline, CDR1 is SGHTA and CDR2 is FQGNSA. The CDR3 extends over 16 amino acids. CDR3 in DNA: TGTGCCAGCAGCTTAGCGCTAACCCGCTCCTACAATGAGCAGTTCTTC. Its translation is CASSLALTRSYNEQFF.

The sample holds a few counts of this clonotype. This rearrangement joins TRBV6-6 to TRBJ1-1; D is unresolved. The germline gives CDR1 MNHNY, CDR2 SVGAGI (reference sequence). This CDR3 is built from 15 residues. V lost 6 bases and J lost 4, with 18 bases in between. The CDR3 DNA follows: TGTGCCAGCAGGGGGTCCGCCGGCAGACCCACTGAAGCTTTCTTT. As protein: CASRGSAGRPTEAFF.

The V call is TRBV5-6, the J call TRBJ2-2; D gene unclear. This CDR3 is built from 13 residues. The germline CDR1 and CDR2 sequences are SGHDT and YYEEEE. V shed 4 bases and J shed 0 bases, with 4 bases lying between them. CDR3 loop: CASSITNTGELFF. The CDR3 region has the DNA TGTGCCAGCAGCATCACGAACACCGGGGAGCTGTTTTTT.

This clonotype was observed many times. The chain recombines TRBV12-3 or TRBV12-4 with TRBJ2-4; either TRBD1 or TRBD2 may supply D (7 bases each). This CDR3 is built from 16 residues. The ends were cut back, 7 bases at V and 1 base at J, with 17 bases in the middle. CDR3 DNA: TGTGCCAGCAACCTAAGGGAGGGGGCTGCCAAAAACATTCAGTACTTC. Translated: CASNLREGAAKNIQYF.

Ten or more counts support this clonotype. The genes are TRBV2 and TRBJ1-2, with TRBD1 identical over 11 bases. The V gene's germline CDR1 is SNHLY and CDR2 FYNNEI. This CDR3 has 14 amino acids. V shed 7 bases and J 4 bases; nucleotides not matched to a gene: 5. CDR3 DNA sequence: TGTGCCAGCATGCCGGGACAGGGGGGCTATGGCTACACCTTC. Protein product: CASMPGQGGYGYTF.

This chain connects TRBV6-5 to TRBJ1-2; D is uncertain. Trimming removed 4 bases from V and 4 bases from J, with 16 bases in between. Germline assignment: CDR1 MNHEY and CDR2 SVGAGI. This CDR3 contains 15 residues. CDR3 bases: TGTGCCAGCAGTTCGACCTCTAGACTGATCTATGGCTACACCTTC. Translation gives CASSSTSRLIYGYTF.

This clonotype was detected ten times or more. The chain couples TRBV5-1 to TRBJ2-7; 8 bases fit TRBD1. This CDR3 region has 13 residues. Germline V lookup: CDR1 SGHRS, CDR2 YFSETQ. This chain's CDR3 is CASRAGGAYEQYF. In DNA form, the CDR3 reads TGCGCGTCACGCGCAGGGGGCGCCTACGAGCAGTACTTC.

The genes are TRBV4-3 and TRBJ2-3; 8 bases line up with TRBD2. The V and J ends lost 0 bases and 7 bases, in that order; junction bases with no gene match: 6. This CDR3 contains 15 residues. Germline CDR1 LGHNA, CDR2 YSLEER. The CDR3 DNA follows: TGCGCCAGCAGCCAAGATTCGGGGGGGCTAAATACGCAGTATTTT. The encoded protein is CASSQDSGGLNTQYF.

This clonotype was seen a few times. The rearrangement uses TRBV20-1 and TRBJ2-3; D gene ambiguous. Deletions cut 6 bases from V and 2 bases from J, with 6 bases between. This CDR3 is 11 amino acids long. In germline, CDR1 is DFQATT, CDR2 SNEGSKA (reference sequence). The CDR3 sequence: CSARYTDTQYF. The CDR3, as DNA: TGCAGTGCCCGATACACAGATACGCAGTATTTT.

The sample holds many counts of this clonotype. This sequence joins TRBV18 and TRBJ2-5, with no clear D. V gave up 5 bases and J gave up 5 bases, with 12 bases separating them. The CDR3 consists of 13 residues. Germline V gives CDR1 KGHSH, CDR2 LQKENI. This chain's CDR3 is CASSKGVLETQYF. CDR3 in DNA: TGTGCCAGCTCAAAAGGAGTCCTCGAGACCCAGTACTTC. Complete variable domain (other parts from reference TRBV18 and TRBJ2-5): NAGVMQNPRHLVRRRGQEARLRCSPMKGHSHVYWYRQLPEEGLKFMVYLQKENIIDESGMPKERFSAEFPKEGPSILRIQQVVRGDSAAYFCASSKGVLETQYFGPGTRLLVL.

Only a few counts were recorded for this clonotype. The chain joins TRBV6-5 to TRBJ1-1; maybe TRBD1 (6 bases). V lost 8 bases and J 4 bases, leaving 14 bases between the germline ends. From germline, CDR1 is MNHEY and CDR2 SVGAGI. The length of the CDR3 is 13 residues. The CDR3 region is CASSQGWATEAFF. In DNA form, the CDR3 reads TGTGCCAGCTCACAGGGTTGGGCCACTGAAGCTTTCTTT.

This clonotype was found a few times. The chain recombines TRBV18 with TRBJ1-1; possible D gene TRBD1, 5 bases. The CDR3 extends over 14 amino acids. The germline V gene has CDR1 KGHSH and CDR2 LQKENI. Deletions cut 0 bases from V and 4 bases from J, with 9 bases between. CDR3 protein: CASSPPATATEAFF. Written as DNA, the CDR3 is TGTGCCAGCTCACCACCGGCGACAGCCACTGAAGCTTTCTTT. The variable domain in full, completed from reference TRBV18 and TRBJ1-1, reads NAGVMQNPRHLVRRRGQEARLRCSPMKGHSHVYWYRQLPEEGLKFMVYLQKENIIDESGMPKERFSAEFPKEGPSILRIQQVVRGDSAAYFCASSPPATATEAFFGQGTRLTVV.

The chain carries TRBV29-1 and TRBJ2-1; 12 positions agree with TRBD1. Germline V gene sequence: CDR1 SQVTM, CDR2 ANQGSEA. The CDR3 sequence is 13 residues long. With 7 bases clipped from V and 7 bases from J, the junction kept 5 bases outside the gene matches. The CDR3 DNA reads TGCAGCGGACAGGGACAGGGGGCAAATGAGCAGTTCTTC. This translates into CSGQGQGANEQFF.

This clonotype showed up many times. J is TRBJ2-5 and V is TRBV20-1; possible D gene TRBD2, 5 bases. CDR1 is DFQATT, CDR2 SNEGSKA, per germline (reference sequence). This CDR3 comprises 11 residues. Trimming removed 5 bases at V and 5 bases at J, with 9 bases between. CDR3 bases: TGCAGTGCTGGGAGAGGGGAGACCCAGTACTTC. Translated: CSAGRGETQYF.